This TCR beta chain was sequenced for a study of CD8+ T cells in alopecia areata. A remark on this clone: Antigen: not known.

Regarding the study as a whole: Many of the expanded lesional clones endured in scalp and blood while on tofacitinib.

RNA extraction was followed by reverse transcription into cDNA, which acted as the sequencing template. The table came from immunoSEQ multiplex PCR; TCRdb's copy has only in-frame clones and leaves some out. The table includes 200,000 or so clones, 55% to 70% detected once. V dropped 2 bases and J dropped 6; count of bases not matched to a gene: 16. The CDR3 runs to 18 residues. Germline CDR1 SGDLS, CDR2 YYNGEE. The treatment denotes: oral pan-JAK inhibitor, 5-10 mg twice daily. The sequences come from CD4+ T cells sorted from blood, collected at week 24, from a patient treated with tofacitinib. The sequence was collected from a human donor with alopecia areata. The chain joins TRBV9 to TRBJ1-2; TRBD1 matches 10 bases. The CDR3 DNA reads as TGTGCCAGCAGCGTTGGACCGGGACAGGGGAGTAGTGATGATGGCTACACCTTC. This codes for CASSVGPGQGSSDDGYTF.